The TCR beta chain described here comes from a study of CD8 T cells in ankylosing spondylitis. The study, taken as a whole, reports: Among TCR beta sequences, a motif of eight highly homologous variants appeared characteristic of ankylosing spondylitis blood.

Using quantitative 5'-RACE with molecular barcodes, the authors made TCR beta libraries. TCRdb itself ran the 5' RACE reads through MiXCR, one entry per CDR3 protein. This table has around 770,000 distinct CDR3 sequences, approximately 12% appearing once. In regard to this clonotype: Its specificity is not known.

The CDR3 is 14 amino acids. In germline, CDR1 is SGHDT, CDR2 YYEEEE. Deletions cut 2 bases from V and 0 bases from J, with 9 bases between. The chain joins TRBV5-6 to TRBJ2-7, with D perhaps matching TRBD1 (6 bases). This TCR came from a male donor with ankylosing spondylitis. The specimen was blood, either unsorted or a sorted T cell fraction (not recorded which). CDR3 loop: CASSFDRISYEQYF. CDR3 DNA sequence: TGTGCCAGCAGCTTTGACAGGATCTCCTACGAGCAGTACTTC.